This TCR beta chain comes out of a study of blood T cell repertoires in COVID-19. Study background: Whether acute or convalescent, the COVID-19 samples came from the United States, Italy and Spain. T cells, B-cell-depleted T cells, or PBMCs supplied cDNA or gDNA.

Under the authors' procedure: From reference gene primer amplification, estimates of nucleated cell counts were derived. Profiled with immunoSEQ multiplex PCR; TCRdb holds only in-frame clones, not every one. From that table come the V and J calls and clone size; the DNA was used to work out D and trimming. The sample contains about 42,000 clones, 90% of which appear only once. There are 15 residues in the CDR3. Germline CDR1 reads LGHNA; CDR2 reads YSLEER. Trimming cost V 1 base and J 1 base, with 10 bases left between them. This clone was detected only once. This sequence was found in a man aged 50 or older with active COVID-19. The sequenced sample consisted of peripheral blood. The chain has TRBV4-3 and TRBJ1-1; D is ambiguous. CDR3 in amino acids: CASSQGRGPNTEAFF. Here the CDR3 DNA reads TGCGCCAGCAGCCAAGGTAGAGGGCCGAACACTGAAGCTTTCTTT.